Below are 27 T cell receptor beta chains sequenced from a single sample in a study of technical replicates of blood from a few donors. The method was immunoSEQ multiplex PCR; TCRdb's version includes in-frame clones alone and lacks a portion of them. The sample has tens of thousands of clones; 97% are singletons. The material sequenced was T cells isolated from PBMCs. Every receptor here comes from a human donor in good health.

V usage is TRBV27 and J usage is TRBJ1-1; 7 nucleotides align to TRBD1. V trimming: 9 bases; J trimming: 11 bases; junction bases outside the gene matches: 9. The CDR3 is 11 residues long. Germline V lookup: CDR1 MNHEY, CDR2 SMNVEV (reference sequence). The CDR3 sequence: CASALRGRAFF. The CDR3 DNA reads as TGTGCCAGTGCCCTCAGGGGGAGGGCTTTCTTT.

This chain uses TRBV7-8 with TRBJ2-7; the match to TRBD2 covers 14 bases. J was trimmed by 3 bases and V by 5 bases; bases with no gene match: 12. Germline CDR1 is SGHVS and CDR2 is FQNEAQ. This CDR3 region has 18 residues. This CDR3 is CASSQGTSGSLNNYEQYF. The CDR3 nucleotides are TGTGCCAGCAGCCAGGGGACTAGCGGGAGCCTTAATAACTACGAGCAGTACTTC.

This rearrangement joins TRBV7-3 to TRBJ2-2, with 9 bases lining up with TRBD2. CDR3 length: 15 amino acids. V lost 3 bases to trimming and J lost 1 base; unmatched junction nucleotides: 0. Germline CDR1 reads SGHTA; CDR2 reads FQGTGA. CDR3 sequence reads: CASSFSGGNTGELFF. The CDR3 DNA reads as TGTGCCAGCAGCTTTAGCGGGGGGAACACCGGGGAGCTGTTTTTT.

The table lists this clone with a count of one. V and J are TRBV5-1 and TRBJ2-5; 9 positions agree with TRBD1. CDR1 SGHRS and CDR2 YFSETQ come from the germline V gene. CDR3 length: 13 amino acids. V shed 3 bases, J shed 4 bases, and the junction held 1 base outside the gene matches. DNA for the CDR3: TGCGCCAGCAGCTCGGACAGGGGAGAGACCCAGTACTTC. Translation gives CASSSDRGETQYF.

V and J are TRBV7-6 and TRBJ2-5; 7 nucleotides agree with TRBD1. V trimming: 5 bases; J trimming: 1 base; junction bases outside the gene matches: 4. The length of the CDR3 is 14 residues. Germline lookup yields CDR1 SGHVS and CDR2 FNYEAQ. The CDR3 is CASSLNRGQETQYF. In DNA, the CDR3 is TGTGCCAGCAGCCTTAACAGGGGCCAAGAGACCCAGTACTTC.

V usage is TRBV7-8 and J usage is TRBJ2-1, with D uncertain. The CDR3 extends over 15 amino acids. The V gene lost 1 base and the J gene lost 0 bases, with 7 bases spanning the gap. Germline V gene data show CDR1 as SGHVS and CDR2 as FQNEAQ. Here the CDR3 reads CASSLVIGSYNEQFF. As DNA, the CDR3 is TGTGCCAGCAGCTTAGTAATCGGCTCCTACAATGAGCAGTTCTTC.

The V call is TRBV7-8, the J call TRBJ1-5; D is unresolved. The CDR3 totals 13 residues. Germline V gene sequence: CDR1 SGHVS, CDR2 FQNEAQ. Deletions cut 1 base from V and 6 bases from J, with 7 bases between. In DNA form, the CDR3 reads TGTGCCAGCAGCTTAGAAGGGAGTCAGCCCCAGCATTTT. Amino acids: CASSLEGSQPQHF.

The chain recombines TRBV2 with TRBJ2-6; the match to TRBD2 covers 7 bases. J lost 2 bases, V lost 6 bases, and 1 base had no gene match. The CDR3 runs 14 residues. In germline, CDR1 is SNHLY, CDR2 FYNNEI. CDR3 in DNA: TGTGCCAGCAGGGGGGGGGCTGGGGCCAACGTCCTGACTTTC. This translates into CASRGGAGANVLTF.

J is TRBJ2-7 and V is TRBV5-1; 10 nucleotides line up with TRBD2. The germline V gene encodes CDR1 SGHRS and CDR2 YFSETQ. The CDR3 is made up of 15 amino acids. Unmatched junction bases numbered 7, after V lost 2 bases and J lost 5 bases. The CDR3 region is CASSFTLAGNNEQYF. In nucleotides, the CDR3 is TGCGCCAGCAGCTTCACACTAGCGGGAAACAACGAGCAGTACTTC.

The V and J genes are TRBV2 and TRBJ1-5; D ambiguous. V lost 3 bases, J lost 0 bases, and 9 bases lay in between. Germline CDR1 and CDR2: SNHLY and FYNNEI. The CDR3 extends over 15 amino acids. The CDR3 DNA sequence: TGTGCCAGCAGTGACCGGGTCTATAGCAATCAGCCCCAGCATTTT. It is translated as CASSDRVYSNQPQHF.

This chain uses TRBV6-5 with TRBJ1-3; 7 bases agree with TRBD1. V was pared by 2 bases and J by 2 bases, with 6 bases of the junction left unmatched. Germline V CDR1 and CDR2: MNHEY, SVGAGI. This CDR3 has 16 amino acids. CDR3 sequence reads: CASSYQGGMAGNTIYF. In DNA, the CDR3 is TGTGCCAGCAGTTACCAGGGGGGAATGGCTGGAAACACCATATATTTT.

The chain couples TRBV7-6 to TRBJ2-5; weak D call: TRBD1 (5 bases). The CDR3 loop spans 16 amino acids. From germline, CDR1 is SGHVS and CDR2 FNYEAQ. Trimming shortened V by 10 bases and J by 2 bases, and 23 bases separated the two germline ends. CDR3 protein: CATSPSSDRQQETQYF. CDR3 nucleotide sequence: TGTGCCACCTCCCCCTCAAGTGACAGACAGCAAGAGACCCAGTACTTC. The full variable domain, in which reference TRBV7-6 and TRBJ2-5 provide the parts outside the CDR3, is GAGVSQSPRYKVTKRGQDVALRCDPISGHVSLYWYRQALGQGPEFLTYFNYEAQQDKSGLPNDRFSAERPEGSISTLTIQRTEQRDSAMYRCATSPSSDRQQETQYFGPGTRLLVL.

The CDR3 region has the DNA TGTGCCAGCAGCCCACAGCCAGCGGTCACAACTGGAAACACCATATATTTT. This encodes CASSPQPAVTTGNTIYF. This chain connects TRBV4-2 to TRBJ1-3; D uncertain. V was cut by 4 bases and J by 2 bases, with 18 bases left in between. The CDR3 runs 17 residues. The germline V gene encodes CDR1 LGHNA and CDR2 YNFKEQ.

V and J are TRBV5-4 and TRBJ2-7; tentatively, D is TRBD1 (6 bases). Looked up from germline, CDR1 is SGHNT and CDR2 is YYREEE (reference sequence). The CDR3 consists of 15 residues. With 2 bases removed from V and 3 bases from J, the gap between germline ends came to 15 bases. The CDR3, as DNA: TGTGCCAGCAGCTTAATCCAGGGGCACTACTACGAGCAGTACTTC. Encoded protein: CASSLIQGHYYEQYF.

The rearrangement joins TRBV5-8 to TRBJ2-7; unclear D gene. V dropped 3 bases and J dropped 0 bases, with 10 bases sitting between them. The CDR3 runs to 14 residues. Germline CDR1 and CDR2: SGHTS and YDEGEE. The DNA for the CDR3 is TGTGCCAGCAGCTCCCCGACATACTCCTACGAGCAGTACTTC. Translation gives CASSSPTYSYEQYF.

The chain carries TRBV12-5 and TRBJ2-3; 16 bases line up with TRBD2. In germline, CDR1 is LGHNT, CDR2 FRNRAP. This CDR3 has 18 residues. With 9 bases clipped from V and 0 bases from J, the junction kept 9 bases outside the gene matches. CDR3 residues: CARVGGLAGGDSTDTQYF. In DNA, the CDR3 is TGTGCTAGGGTCGGGGGACTAGCGGGAGGGGATAGCACAGATACGCAGTATTTT.

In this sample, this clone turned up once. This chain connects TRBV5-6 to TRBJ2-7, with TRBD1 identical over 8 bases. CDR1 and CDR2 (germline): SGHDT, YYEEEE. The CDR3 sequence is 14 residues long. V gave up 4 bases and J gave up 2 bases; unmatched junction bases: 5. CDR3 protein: CASSEDRATYEQYF. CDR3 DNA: TGTGCCAGCAGCGAGGACAGGGCGACCTACGAGCAGTACTTC.

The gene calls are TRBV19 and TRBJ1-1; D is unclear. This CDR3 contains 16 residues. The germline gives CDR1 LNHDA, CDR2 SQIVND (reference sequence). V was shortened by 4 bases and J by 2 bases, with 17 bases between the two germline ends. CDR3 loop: CASSRRKLGLNTEAFF. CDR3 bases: TGTGCCAGTAGTAGGAGAAAACTAGGCCTAAACACTGAAGCTTTCTTT.

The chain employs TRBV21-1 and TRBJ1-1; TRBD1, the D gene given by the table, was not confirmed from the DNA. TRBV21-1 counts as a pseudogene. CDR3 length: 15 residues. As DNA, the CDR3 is TGTGCCAGCAGCAAATGGGCTCGACAGAACACTGAAGCTTTCTTT. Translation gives CASSKWARQNTEAFF.

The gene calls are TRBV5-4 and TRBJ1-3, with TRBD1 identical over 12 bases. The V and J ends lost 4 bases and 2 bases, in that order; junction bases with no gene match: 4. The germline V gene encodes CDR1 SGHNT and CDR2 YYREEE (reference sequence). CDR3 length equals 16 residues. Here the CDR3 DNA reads TGTGCCAGCAGCAAGGGACAGGGGGCGCCTGGAAACACCATATATTTT. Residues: CASSKGQGAPGNTIYF.

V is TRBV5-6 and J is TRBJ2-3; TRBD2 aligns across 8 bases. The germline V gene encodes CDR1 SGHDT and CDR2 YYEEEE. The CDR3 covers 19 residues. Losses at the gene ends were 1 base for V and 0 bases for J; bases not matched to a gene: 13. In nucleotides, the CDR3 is TGTGCCAGCAGCTTGCTCGGTGGCTTCTCTAGCGGGAGCACAGATACGCAGTATTTT. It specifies CASSLLGGFSSGSTDTQYF.

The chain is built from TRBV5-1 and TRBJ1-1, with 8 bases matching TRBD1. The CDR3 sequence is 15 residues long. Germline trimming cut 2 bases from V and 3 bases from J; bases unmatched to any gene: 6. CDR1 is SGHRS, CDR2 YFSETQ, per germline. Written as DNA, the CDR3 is TGCGCCAGCAGCTTAGCCGGGACAGGCGACACTGAAGCTTTCTTT. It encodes CASSLAGTGDTEAFF. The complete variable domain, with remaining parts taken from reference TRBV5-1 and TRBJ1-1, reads KAGVTQTPRYLIKTRGQQVTLSCSPISGHRSVSWYQQTPGQGLQFLFEYFSETQRNKGNFPGRFSGRQFSNSRSEMNVSTLELGDSALYLCASSLAGTGDTEAFFGQGTRLTVV.

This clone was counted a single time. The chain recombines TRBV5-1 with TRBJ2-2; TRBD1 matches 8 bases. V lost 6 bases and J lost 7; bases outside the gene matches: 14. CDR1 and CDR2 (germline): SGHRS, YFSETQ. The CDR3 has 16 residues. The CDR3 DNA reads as TGCGCCAGCAACATAGGGACAGGCACGACGAACGGGGAGCTGTTTTTT. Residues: CASNIGTGTTNGELFF. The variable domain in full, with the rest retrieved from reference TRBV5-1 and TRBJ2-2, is KAGVTQTPRYLIKTRGQQVTLSCSPISGHRSVSWYQQTPGQGLQFLFEYFSETQRNKGNFPGRFSGRQFSNSRSEMNVSTLELGDSALYLCASNIGTGTTNGELFFGEGSRLTVL.

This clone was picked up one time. The CDR3 nucleotides are TGCAGCGTTGCGACTAGCGGGAGAGGCTACGAGCAGTACTTC. Its translation: CSVATSGRGYEQYF. The rearrangement links TRBV29-1 to TRBJ2-7, with TRBD2 matching 12 bases. The CDR3 extends over 14 amino acids. With V trimmed by 4 bases and J by 3 bases, 4 bases remained unmatched. CDR1 is SQVTM, CDR2 ANQGSEA, per germline.

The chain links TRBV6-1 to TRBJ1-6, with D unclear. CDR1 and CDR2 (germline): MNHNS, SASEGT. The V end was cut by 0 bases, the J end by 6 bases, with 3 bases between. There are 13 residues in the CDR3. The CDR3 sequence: CASSEASNSPLHF. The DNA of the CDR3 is TGTGCCAGCAGTGAAGCTAGTAATTCACCCCTCCACTTT.

CDR3 DNA: TGTGCCAGCAGCTCGGAGGGACCGGGGGGCTACACCTTC. This sequence encodes CASSSEGPGGYTF. V is TRBV7-9 and J is TRBJ1-2; D might be TRBD1 (5 bases). With 4 bases removed from V and 8 bases from J, the gap between germline ends came to 14 bases. Germline V gives CDR1 SEHNR, CDR2 FQNEAQ (reference sequence). This CDR3 is built from 13 residues.

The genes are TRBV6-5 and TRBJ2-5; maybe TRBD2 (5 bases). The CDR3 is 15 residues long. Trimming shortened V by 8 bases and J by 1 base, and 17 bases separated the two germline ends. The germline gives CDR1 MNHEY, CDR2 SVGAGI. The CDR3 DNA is TGTGCCAGCTCATCGCTAGCTTTGTCCCAAGAGACCCAGTACTTC. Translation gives CASSSLALSQETQYF.